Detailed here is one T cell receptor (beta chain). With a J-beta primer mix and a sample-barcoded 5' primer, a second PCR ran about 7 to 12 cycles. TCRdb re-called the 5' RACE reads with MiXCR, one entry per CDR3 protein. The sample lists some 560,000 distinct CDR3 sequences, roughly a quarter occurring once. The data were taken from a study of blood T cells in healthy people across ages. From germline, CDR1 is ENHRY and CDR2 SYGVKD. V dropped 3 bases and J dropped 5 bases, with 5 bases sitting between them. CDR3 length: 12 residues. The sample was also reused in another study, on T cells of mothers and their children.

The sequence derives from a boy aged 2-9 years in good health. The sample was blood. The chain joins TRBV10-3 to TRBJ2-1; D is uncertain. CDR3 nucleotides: TGTGCCATCAGTGAAGACGACAATGAGCAGTTCTTC. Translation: CAISEDDNEQFF.